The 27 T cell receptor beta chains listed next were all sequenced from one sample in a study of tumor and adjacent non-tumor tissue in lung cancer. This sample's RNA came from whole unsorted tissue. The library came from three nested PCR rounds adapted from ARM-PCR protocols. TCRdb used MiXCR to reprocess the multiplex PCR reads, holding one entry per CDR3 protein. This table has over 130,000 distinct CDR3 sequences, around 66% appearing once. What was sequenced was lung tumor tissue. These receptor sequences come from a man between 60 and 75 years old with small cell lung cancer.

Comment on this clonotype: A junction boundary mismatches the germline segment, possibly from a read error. The CDR3 region has the DNA TGTGCCAGCAGGCCTACATTCATAGCGGGAGCCACAGATACGCATTATTTT. This encodes CASRPTFIAGATDTHYF. This chain connects TRBV11-2 to TRBJ2-3, with 9 positions matching TRBD2. From germline, CDR1 is SGHAT and CDR2 FQNNGV. The CDR3 covers 17 residues.

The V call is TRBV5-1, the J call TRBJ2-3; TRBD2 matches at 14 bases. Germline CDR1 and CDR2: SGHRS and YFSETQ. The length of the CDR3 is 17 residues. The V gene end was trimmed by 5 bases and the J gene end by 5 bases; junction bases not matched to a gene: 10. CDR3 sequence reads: CASSGGLAGVTVDTQYF. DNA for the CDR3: TGCGCCAGCAGTGGGGGACTAGCGGGAGTCACCGTAGATACGCAGTATTTT.

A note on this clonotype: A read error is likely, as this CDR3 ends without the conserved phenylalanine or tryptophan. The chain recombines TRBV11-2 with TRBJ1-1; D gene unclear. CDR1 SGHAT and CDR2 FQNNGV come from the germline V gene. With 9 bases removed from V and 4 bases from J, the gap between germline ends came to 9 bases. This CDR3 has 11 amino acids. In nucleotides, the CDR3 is TGTGCCAGTAGCCCGTTCACTGAAGCTTTCGTT. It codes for CASSPFTEAFV.

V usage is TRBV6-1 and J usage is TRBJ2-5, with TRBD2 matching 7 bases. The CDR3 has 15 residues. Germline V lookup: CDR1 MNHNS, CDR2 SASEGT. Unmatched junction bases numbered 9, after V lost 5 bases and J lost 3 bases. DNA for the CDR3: TGTGCCAGCAGTATACTAGCGCCTGGAAAAGAGACCCAGTACTTC. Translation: CASSILAPGKETQYF.

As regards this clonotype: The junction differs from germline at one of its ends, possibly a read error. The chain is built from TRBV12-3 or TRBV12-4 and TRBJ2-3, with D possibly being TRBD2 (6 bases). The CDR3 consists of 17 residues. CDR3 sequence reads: CASSELGLTGGTNTQYF. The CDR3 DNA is TGTGCAAGCAGCGAGCTCGGACTAACGGGCGGCACAAATACGCAGTATTTT.

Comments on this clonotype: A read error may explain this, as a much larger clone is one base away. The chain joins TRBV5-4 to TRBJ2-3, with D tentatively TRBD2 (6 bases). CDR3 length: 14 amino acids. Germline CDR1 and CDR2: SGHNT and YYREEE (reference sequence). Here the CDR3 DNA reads TGTTCCAGCAGCCGGGGTGGGGGGAGCTATACGCAGTATTTT. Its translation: CSSSRGGGSYTQYF.

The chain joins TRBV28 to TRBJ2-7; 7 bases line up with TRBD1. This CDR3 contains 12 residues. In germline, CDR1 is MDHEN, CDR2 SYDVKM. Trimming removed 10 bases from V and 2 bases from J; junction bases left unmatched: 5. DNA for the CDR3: TGTGCCACTGGACAGGTAGCCTACGAGCAGTACTTC. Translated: CATGQVAYEQYF.

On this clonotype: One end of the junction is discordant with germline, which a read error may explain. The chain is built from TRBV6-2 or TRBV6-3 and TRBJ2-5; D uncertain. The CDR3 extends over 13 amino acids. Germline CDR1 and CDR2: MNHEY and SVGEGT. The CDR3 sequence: CASRINGQDTQYF. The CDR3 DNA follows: TGTGCCAGCAGGATTAACGGTCAAGATACCCAGTACTTC.

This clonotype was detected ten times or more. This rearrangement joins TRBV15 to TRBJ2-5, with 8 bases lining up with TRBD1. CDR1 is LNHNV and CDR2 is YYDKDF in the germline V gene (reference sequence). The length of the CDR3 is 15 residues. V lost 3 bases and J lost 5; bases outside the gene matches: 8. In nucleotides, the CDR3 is TGTGCCACCAGCAGGTCGACAGGGGTTGATGAGACCCAGTACTTC. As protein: CATSRSTGVDETQYF.

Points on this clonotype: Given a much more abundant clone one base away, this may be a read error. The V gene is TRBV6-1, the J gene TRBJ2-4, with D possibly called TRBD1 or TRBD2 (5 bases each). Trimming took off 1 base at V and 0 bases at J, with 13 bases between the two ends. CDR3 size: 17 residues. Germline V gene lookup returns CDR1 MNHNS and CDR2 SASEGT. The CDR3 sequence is CASSEGGASIAKNIQYF. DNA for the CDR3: TGTGCCAGCAGTGAAGGAGGGGCCAGTATAGCCAAAAACATTCAGTACTTC.

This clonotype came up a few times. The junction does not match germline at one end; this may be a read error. CDR3 sequence (DNA): TGTGCCAGCAGCTTAGGCCTTACAGGGATGAACACTGAAGATTTCTTT. The encoded protein is CASSLGLTGMNTEDFF. The rearrangement uses TRBV13 and TRBJ1-1; perhaps TRBD1 as D (6 bases). The CDR3 has 16 amino acids. CDR1 and CDR2 from the germline V gene are PRHDT and FYEKMQ (reference sequence). Full variable domain (remainder filled in from reference TRBV13 and TRBJ1-1): AAGVIQSPRHLIKEKRETATLKCYPIPRHDTVYWYQQGPGQDPQFLISFYEKMQSDKGSIPDRFSAQQFSDYHSELNMSSLELGDSALYFCASSLGLTGMNTEDFFGQGTRLTVV.

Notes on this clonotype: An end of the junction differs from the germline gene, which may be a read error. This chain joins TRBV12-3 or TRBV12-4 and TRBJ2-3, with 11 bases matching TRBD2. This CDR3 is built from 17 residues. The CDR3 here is CVSSELGLAGDTDTHYF. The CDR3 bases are TGTGTCAGCAGCGAGCTCGGACTAGCGGGCGACACAGATACGCACTATTTT.

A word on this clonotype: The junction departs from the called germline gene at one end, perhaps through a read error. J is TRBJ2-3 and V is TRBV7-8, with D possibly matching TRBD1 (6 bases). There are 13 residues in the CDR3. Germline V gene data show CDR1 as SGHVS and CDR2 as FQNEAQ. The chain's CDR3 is CVIRIGGTDKQYF. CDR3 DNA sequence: TGTGTCATCCGGATTGGGGGCACAGATAAGCAGTATTTT.

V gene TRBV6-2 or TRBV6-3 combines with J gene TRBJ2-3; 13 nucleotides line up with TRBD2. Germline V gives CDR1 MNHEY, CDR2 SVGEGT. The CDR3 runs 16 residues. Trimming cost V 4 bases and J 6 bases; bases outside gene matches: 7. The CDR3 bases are TGTGCCAGCAGTTCGCGGACTAGCGGGAGTGTGGATACGCAGTATTTT. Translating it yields CASSSRTSGSVDTQYF.

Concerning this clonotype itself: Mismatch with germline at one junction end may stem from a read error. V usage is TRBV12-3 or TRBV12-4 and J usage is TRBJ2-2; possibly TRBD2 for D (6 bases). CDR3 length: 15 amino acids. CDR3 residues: CASSPGTCASGELFF. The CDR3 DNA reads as TGTGCAAGCAGTCCCGGGACTTGCGCGTCCGGGGAGCTGTTTTTT.

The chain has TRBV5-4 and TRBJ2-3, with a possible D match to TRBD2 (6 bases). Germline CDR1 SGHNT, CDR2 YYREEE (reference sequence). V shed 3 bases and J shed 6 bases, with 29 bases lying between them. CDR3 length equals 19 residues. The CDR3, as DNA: TGTGCCAGCAGCTCGCGACTAGGGACCCTCGAAGGCAATCCCGATACGCAGTATTTT. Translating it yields CASSSRLGTLEGNPDTQYF.

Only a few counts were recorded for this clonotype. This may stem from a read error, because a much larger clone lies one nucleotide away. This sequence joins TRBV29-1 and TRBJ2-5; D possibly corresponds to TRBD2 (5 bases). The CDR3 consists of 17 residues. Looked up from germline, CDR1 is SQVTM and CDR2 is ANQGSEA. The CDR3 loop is CSVQKGSAIGRQETRYF. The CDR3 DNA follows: TGCAGCGTTCAGAAAGGGAGCGCGATCGGCCGCCAAGAGACCCGGTACTTC.

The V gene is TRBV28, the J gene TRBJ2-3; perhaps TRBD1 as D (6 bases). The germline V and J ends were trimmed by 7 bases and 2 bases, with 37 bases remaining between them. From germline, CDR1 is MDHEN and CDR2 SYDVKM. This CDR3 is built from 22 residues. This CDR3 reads CASTSMNPDEQQQGRSTDTQYF. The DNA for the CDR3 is TGTGCCAGCACGTCGATGAATCCCGACGAGCAACAACAGGGCCGGTCCACAGATACGCAGTATTTT.

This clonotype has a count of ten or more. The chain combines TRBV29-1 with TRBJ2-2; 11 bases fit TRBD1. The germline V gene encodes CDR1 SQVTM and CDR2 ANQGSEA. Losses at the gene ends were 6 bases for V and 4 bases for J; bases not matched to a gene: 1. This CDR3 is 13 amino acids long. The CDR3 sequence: CSVGQGATGELFF. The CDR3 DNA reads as TGCAGCGTCGGACAGGGGGCCACCGGGGAGCTGTTTTTT.

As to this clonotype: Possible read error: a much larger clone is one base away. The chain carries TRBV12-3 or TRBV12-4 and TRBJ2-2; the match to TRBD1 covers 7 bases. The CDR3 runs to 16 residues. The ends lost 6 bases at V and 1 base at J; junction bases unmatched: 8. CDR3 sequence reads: CASRPTGVMNTGELFF. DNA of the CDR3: TGTGCCAGCAGGCCTACAGGGGTGATGAACACCGGGGAGCTGTTTTTT.

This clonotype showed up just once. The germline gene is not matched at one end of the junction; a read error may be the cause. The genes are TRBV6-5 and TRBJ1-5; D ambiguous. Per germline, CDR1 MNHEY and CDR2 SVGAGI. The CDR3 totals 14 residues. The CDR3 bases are TGTGCCAGCAGTTCTACGCAGGTCAATCAGCTCCAGCAATTT. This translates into CASSSTQVNQLQQF.

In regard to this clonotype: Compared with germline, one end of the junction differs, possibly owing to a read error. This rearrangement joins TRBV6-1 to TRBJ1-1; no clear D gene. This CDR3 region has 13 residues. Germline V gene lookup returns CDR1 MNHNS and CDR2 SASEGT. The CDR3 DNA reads TGTGACAGCAGTGAAGAACCTGGGACTGAAGCTTTCTTT. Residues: CDSSEEPGTEAFF.

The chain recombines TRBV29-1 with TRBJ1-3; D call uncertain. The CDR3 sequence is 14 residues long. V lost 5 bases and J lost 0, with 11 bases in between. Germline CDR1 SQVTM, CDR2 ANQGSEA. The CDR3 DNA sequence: TGCAGCGTTACAACATGGTCCTCTGGAAACACCATATATTTT. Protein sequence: CSVTTWSSGNTIYF.

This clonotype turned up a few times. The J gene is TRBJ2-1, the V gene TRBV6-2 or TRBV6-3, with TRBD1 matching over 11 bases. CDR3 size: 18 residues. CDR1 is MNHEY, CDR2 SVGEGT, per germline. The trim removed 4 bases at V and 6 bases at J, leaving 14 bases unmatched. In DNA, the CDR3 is TGTGCCAGCAGTTCGAGTACCGGGACAGGGGGAGCCGTCAATGAGCAGTTCTTC. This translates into CASSSSTGTGGAVNEQFF.

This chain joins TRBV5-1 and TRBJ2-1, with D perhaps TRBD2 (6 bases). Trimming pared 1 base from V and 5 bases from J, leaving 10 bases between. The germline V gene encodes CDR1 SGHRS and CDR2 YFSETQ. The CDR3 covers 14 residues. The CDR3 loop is CASSLTGANNEQFF. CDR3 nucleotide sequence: TGCGCCAGCAGCTTGACGGGAGCCAACAATGAGCAGTTCTTC.

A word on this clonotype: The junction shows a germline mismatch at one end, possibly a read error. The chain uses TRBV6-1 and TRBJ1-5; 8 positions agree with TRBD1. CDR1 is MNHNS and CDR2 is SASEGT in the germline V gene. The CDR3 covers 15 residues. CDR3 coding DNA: TGTGCCTGCAGTGATATGGGACAGGGCAATCAGCCCCAGCATTTT. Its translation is CACSDMGQGNQPQHF.

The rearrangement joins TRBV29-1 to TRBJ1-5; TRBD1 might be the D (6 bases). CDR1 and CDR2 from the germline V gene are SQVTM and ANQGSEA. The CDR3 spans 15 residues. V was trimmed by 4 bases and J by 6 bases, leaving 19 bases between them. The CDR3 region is CSVASGTWGLQPQHF. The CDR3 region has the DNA TGCAGCGTTGCAAGCGGGACATGGGGTCTTCAGCCCCAGCATTTT. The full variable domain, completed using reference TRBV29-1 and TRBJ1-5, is SAVISQKPSRDICQRGTSLTIQCQVDSQVTMMFWYRQQPGQSLTLIATANQGSEATYESGFVIDKFPISRPNLTFSTLTVSNMSPEDSSIYLCSVASGTWGLQPQHFGDGTRLSIL.